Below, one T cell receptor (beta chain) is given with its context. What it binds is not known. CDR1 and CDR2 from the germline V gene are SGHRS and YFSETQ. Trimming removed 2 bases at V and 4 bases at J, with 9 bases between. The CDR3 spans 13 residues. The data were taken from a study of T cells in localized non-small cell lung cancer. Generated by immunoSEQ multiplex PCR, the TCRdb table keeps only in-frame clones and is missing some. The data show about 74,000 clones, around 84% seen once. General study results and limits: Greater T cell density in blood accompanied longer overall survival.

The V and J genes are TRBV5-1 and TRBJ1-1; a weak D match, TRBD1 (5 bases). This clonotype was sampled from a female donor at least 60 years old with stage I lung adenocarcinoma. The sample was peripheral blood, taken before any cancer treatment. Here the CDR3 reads CASSFQGLTEAFF. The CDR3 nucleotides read TGCGCCAGCAGCTTCCAGGGCCTCACTGAAGCTTTCTTT.